Only one count was recorded for the clone carrying this T cell receptor beta chain. These data are taken from a study of CD8 T cells in Susac syndrome. The CDR3 sequence is 14 residues long. Looked up from germline, CDR1 is DFQATT and CDR2 is SNEGSKA (reference sequence). J was trimmed by 0 bases and V by 2 bases; bases with no gene match: 4. Reverse transcription of about 0.45 to 1 ug RNA was carried out with random hexamers. TCRdb ran MiXCR on the immunoSEQ multiplex PCR reads and lists one entry per CDR3 protein. The repertoire holds 65,000 to 100,000 distinct CDR3 sequences, with about 96% as singletons.

The clonotype was recovered from a human donor with Susac syndrome. V usage is TRBV20-1 and J usage is TRBJ2-7; 7 bases are shared with TRBD1. Sequencing was performed on CD8+ T cells from PBMCs. CDR3 residues: CSARPTGSSYEQYF. The CDR3, as DNA: TGCAGTGCTAGACCGACAGGGAGCTCCTACGAGCAGTACTTC.